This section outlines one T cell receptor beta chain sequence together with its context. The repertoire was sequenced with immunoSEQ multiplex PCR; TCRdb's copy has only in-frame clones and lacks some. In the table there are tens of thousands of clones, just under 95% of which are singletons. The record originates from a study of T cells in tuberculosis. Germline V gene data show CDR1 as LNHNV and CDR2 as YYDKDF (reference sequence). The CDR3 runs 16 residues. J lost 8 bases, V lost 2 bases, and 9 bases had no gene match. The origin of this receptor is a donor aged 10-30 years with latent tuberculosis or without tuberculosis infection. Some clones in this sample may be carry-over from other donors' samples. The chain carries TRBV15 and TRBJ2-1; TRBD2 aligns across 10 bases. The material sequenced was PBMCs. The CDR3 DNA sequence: TGTGCCACCAGCAGATTAGCGGGGGGTAACAGGGATGAGCAGTTCTTC. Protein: CATSRLAGGNRDEQFF.